This record covers a single T cell receptor (beta chain). One end of the junction varies from germline; a read error may be responsible. This record belongs to a study of blood T cells in healthy people across ages. This CDR3 spans 20 amino acids. Germline lookup yields CDR1 DFQATT and CDR2 SNEGSKA (reference sequence). Through a sample-barcoded 5' primer and a J-beta primer mix, a second PCR was run for roughly 6 to 11 cycles. TCRdb fed the 5' RACE reads into MiXCR, producing one record per CDR3 protein. The repertoire consists of about 780,000 distinct CDR3 sequences, with about 59% occurring once and the leading ten covering 25% to 35%.

The rearrangement links TRBV20-1 to TRBJ2-5, with 7 bases that match TRBD1. Source material: blood. The receptor comes from a man between 25 and 39 years old in good health. This CDR3 reads CSARDPSREGAVGPKETQYF. In nucleotides, the CDR3 is TGCAGTGCTAGAGATCCATCCAGAGAGGGGGCGGTGGGACCCAAAGAAACCCAGTACTTC.